The 17 T cell receptor beta chains below all came from one sample that was sequenced in a study of cytomegalovirus exposure and HLA in healthy donors. 60 Vbeta and 13 Jbeta primers were used in PCR. The assay was immunoSEQ multiplex PCR, and TCRdb's table has in-frame clones only and misses some. The data contain about 62,000 clones, 80% to 90% of them singletons. What was sequenced was PBMCs. The receptors were gathered from a woman in her 30s in good health and CMV-seronegative.

The chain recombines TRBV11-2 with TRBJ2-1, with 13 nucleotides matching TRBD2. The CDR3 is 19 amino acids. The germline gives CDR1 SGHAT, CDR2 FQNNGV. Trimming removed 5 bases from V and 4 bases from J; junction bases left unmatched: 14. CDR3 loop: CASSGPGGLAGATYNEQFF. CDR3 in DNA: TGTGCCAGCAGCGGCCCGGGAGGACTAGCGGGGGCCACATACAATGAGCAGTTCTTC.

J is TRBJ2-3 and V is TRBV7-2; weak D call: TRBD2 (5 bases). V was shortened by 4 bases and J by 6 bases, with 8 bases between the two germline ends. The CDR3 spans 12 residues. In germline, CDR1 is SGHTA, CDR2 FQGNSA. The CDR3, as DNA: TGTGCCAGCAGCTCTAGAGGGGATACGCAGTATTTT. It yields the protein CASSSRGDTQYF.

The chain combines TRBV4-3 with TRBJ1-5, with D hard to call. The V and J ends lost 1 base and 6 bases respectively, with 7 bases between them. The CDR3 is 13 residues long. Germline V lookup: CDR1 LGHNA, CDR2 YSLEER. The CDR3 DNA reads as TGCGCCAGCAGCCAAGTGTCCGGTCAGCCCCAGCATTTT. Its translation is CASSQVSGQPQHF.

This clone was counted only a few times. V usage is TRBV11-3 and J usage is TRBJ1-5; TRBD1 matches 11 bases. The CDR3 contains 15 residues. The V gene end was trimmed by 5 bases and the J gene end by 4 bases; junction bases not matched to a gene: 4. CDR1 and CDR2 from the germline V gene are SGHNT and YENEEA. The CDR3 reads CASSAGTGGNQPQHF. The CDR3 nucleotides read TGTGCCAGCAGCGCCGGGACAGGGGGTAATCAGCCCCAGCATTTT.

DNA of the CDR3: TGCGCCAGCAGGGGACAGGGGGCGGACACTGAAGCTTTCTTT. Translating gives CASRGQGADTEAFF. The gene calls are TRBV4-3 and TRBJ1-1; 12 nucleotides align to TRBD1. CDR1 LGHNA and CDR2 YSLEER come from the germline V gene. The CDR3 spans 14 residues. Losses at the gene ends were 6 bases for V and 3 bases for J; bases not matched to a gene: 2.

The V and J genes are TRBV19 and TRBJ1-6; 8 bases agree with TRBD1. Germline V lookup: CDR1 LNHDA, CDR2 SQIVND (reference sequence). V was pared by 3 bases and J by 10 bases, with 5 bases of the junction left unmatched. The CDR3 covers 14 residues. The CDR3 spells CASSILDRDSPLHF. For the CDR3, the DNA is TGTGCCAGTAGTATTCTGGACAGGGACTCACCCCTCCACTTT.

This sequence joins TRBV28 and TRBJ1-4, with D hard to call. Germline V gene data show CDR1 as MDHEN and CDR2 as SYDVKM. V was pared by 9 bases and J by 0 bases, with 2 bases between. This CDR3 has 11 residues. The CDR3 nucleotides are TGTGCCAGTACAACTAATGAAAAACTGTTTTTT. Translated: CASTTNEKLFF.

This chain uses TRBV14 with TRBJ1-1, with D possibly being TRBD1 (5 bases). V lost 4 bases, J lost 1 base, and 7 bases lay in between. The CDR3 runs to 13 residues. CDR1 SGHDN and CDR2 FVKESK come from the germline V gene. This chain's CDR3 is CASSRTRNTEAFF. For the CDR3, the DNA is TGTGCCAGCAGCCGGACACGGAACACTGAAGCTTTCTTT.

The rearrangement links TRBV19 to TRBJ1-1, with TRBD1 identical over 7 bases. This CDR3 is 17 amino acids long. Losses at the gene ends were 2 bases for V and 1 base for J; bases not matched to a gene: 10. CDR1 is LNHDA, CDR2 SQIVND, per germline (reference sequence). The CDR3 is CASSILEAGGENTEAFF. CDR3 in DNA: TGTGCCAGTAGTATACTCGAGGCAGGGGGAGAGAACACTGAAGCTTTCTTT. Full variable domain (missing parts from reference TRBV19 and TRBJ1-1): DGGITQSPKYLFRKEGQNVTLSCEQNLNHDAMYWYRQDPGQGLRLIYYSQIVNDFQKGDIAEGYSVSREKKESFPLTVTSAQKNPTAFYLCASSILEAGGENTEAFFGQGTRLTVV.

The chain recombines TRBV19 with TRBJ2-2; D unclear. Germline CDR1 reads LNHDA; CDR2 reads SQIVND (reference sequence). The CDR3 has 13 amino acids. Trimming left V 4 bases short and J 6 bases short, with 9 bases between. In DNA, the CDR3 is TGTGCCAGTAGTACACATGTGTCCGGGGAGCTGTTTTTT. This translates into CASSTHVSGELFF.

This rearrangement joins TRBV30 to TRBJ1-1; TRBD1 aligns across 7 bases. Germline assignment: CDR1 GTSNPN and CDR2 SVGIG (reference sequence). J lost 1 base, V lost 0 bases, and 5 bases had no gene match. The CDR3 runs 15 residues. CDR3 bases: TGTGCCTGGAGTGTACGACAGGGACCGAACACTGAAGCTTTCTTT. Its translation is CAWSVRQGPNTEAFF.

This sequence joins TRBV6-1 and TRBJ2-7, with 7 bases identical to TRBD1. The CDR3 is 16 residues long. Trimming cost V 0 bases and J 5 bases; bases outside gene matches: 10. The V gene's germline CDR1 is MNHNS and CDR2 SASEGT. CDR3 DNA sequence: TGTGCCAGCAGTGAAGCAAGTGGCAGGGGGTGGGACGAGCAGTACTTC. Its protein product is CASSEASGRGWDEQYF.

The chain links TRBV27 to TRBJ2-7; 10 bases agree with TRBD1. Germline values: CDR1 MNHEY, CDR2 SMNVEV (reference sequence). The CDR3 has 15 amino acids. J lost 2 bases, V lost 5 bases, and 6 bases had no gene match. CDR3 amino acids: CASSGVGQGTYEQYF. The CDR3 nucleotides read TGTGCCAGCAGTGGGGTGGGACAGGGGACCTACGAGCAGTACTTC.

The chain combines TRBV5-1 with TRBJ1-1; 9 bases line up with TRBD1. CDR3 length: 15 residues. Germline loops: CDR1 SGHRS, CDR2 YFSETQ. J lost 1 base, V lost 5 bases, and 6 bases had no gene match. CDR3 protein: CASRKDRGGNTEAFF. The CDR3 DNA follows: TGCGCCAGCAGGAAGGACAGGGGAGGGAACACTGAAGCTTTCTTT.

The rearrangement uses TRBV15 and TRBJ1-2; a weak D match, TRBD1 (6 bases). Trimming took 4 bases from V and 8 from J, leaving 20 bases between them. This CDR3 region has 15 residues. Germline CDR1 and CDR2: LNHNV and YYDKDF (reference sequence). The CDR3 DNA is TGTGCCACCAGCAAGGACAGCCCATACCTCGGGGGCTACACCTTC. Translation gives CATSKDSPYLGGYTF.

In its sample, this clone was seen once. The chain employs TRBV19 and TRBJ1-5, with TRBD1 identical over 7 bases. Germline CDR1 is LNHDA and CDR2 is SQIVND (reference sequence). The CDR3 covers 22 residues. The V gene end was trimmed by 3 bases and the J gene end by 0 bases; junction bases not matched to a gene: 23. The CDR3 loop is CASSILGPLPGQSSTSNQPQHF. For the CDR3, the DNA is TGTGCCAGTAGTATCCTAGGGCCACTACCGGGACAGAGTAGTACTAGCAATCAGCCCCAGCATTTT. Full variable domain (outside the CDR3, taken from reference TRBV19 and TRBJ1-5): DGGITQSPKYLFRKEGQNVTLSCEQNLNHDAMYWYRQDPGQGLRLIYYSQIVNDFQKGDIAEGYSVSREKKESFPLTVTSAQKNPTAFYLCASSILGPLPGQSSTSNQPQHFGDGTRLSIL.

This clone was seen a handful of times. The chain links TRBV28 to TRBJ1-1; D remains ambiguous. Germline V CDR1 and CDR2: MDHEN, SYDVKM. There are 15 residues in the CDR3. Trimming cost V 3 bases and J 0 bases, with 11 bases left between them. This chain's CDR3 is CASSFREGMNTEAFF. The CDR3 bases are TGTGCCAGCAGTTTCCGGGAGGGTATGAACACTGAAGCTTTCTTT.